The source of this T cell receptor (beta chain) is a study of cytomegalovirus exposure and HLA in healthy donors. Researchers ran the PCR with 60 Vbeta and 13 Jbeta primers. Profiled with immunoSEQ multiplex PCR; TCRdb holds only in-frame clones, not every one. The data show some 130,000 clones, about four fifths seen once. The CDR3 sequence is 15 residues long. From germline, CDR1 is MNHEY and CDR2 SMNVEV (reference sequence). Trimming took 5 bases from V and 4 from J; bases not matched to a gene: 6. Source material: PBMCs. The chain carries TRBV27 and TRBJ2-1, with 9 bases that match TRBD1. This TCR was sampled from a male donor in good health and CMV-seropositive. The CDR3 is CASSIHRGPYNEQFF. CDR3 in DNA: TGTGCCAGCAGTATTCACAGGGGGCCTTACAATGAGCAGTTCTTC.